This TCR beta chain derives from a study of T cell changes during pregnancy in multiple sclerosis. Generated by immunoSEQ multiplex PCR, the TCRdb table keeps only in-frame clones and is missing some. The table includes tens of thousands of clones, roughly 90% detected once. Germline trimming cut 0 bases from V and 4 bases from J; bases unmatched to any gene: 8. The CDR3 sequence is 16 residues long. CDR1 is SGDLS, CDR2 YYNGEE, per germline. The material sequenced was peripheral blood, taken in the first trimester of pregnancy. This clonotype was obtained from a female donor in good health, enrolled as a control in a pregnancy study. The gene calls are TRBV9 and TRBJ2-7; 9 nucleotides match TRBD2. The CDR3, as DNA: TGTGCCAGCAGCGTAGAGTCGGCTAGCGGGATTTACGAGCAGTACTTC. The encoded protein is CASSVESASGIYEQYF.